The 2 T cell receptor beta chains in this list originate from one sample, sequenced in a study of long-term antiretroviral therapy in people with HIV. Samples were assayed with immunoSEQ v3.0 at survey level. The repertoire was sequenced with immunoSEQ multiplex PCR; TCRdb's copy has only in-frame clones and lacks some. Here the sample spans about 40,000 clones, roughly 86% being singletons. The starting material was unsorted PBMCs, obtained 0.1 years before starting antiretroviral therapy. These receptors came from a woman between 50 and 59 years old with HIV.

CDR3 region: CASSFLGGVPDTQYF. The DNA of the CDR3 is TGCGCCAGCAGCTTTCTGGGGGGAGTCCCAGATACGCAGTATTTT. This chain connects TRBV5-1 to TRBJ2-3, with D perhaps TRBD2 (6 bases). V lost 2 bases to trimming and J lost 4 bases, with 14 bases between them. The germline V gene has CDR1 SGHRS and CDR2 YFSETQ. The CDR3 runs 15 residues. The full variable domain, with the rest looked up from reference TRBV5-1 and TRBJ2-3, is KAGVTQTPRYLIKTRGQQVTLSCSPISGHRSVSWYQQTPGQGLQFLFEYFSETQRNKGNFPGRFSGRQFSNSRSEMNVSTLELGDSALYLCASSFLGGVPDTQYFGPGTRLTVL.

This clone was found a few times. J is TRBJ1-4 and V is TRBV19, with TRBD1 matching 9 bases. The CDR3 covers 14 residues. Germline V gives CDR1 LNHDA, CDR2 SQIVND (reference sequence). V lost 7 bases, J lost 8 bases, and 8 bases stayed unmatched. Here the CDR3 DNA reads TGTGCCAGTACCCAGACAGGGGGGAGAGAAAAACTGTTTTTT. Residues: CASTQTGGREKLFF.